The 21 T cell receptor beta chains reported below all come from one sample, sequenced in a study of radiotherapy plus CTLA-4 blockade in lung cancer. TCRdb's copy holds only in-frame clones and misses some; the assay was immunoSEQ multiplex PCR. The table lists tens of thousands of clones, around nine tenths of them singletons, with roughly a sixth in the top ten. Source: peripheral blood, taken from a patient treated with radiotherapy plus ipilimumab. The source is a human donor with non-small cell lung cancer that progressed on radiotherapy plus ipilimumab.

The rearrangement links TRBV29-1 to TRBJ1-2; D is undetermined. The CDR3 consists of 11 residues. V was trimmed by 8 bases and J by 1 base, leaving 8 bases between them. Germline V gives CDR1 SQVTM, CDR2 ANQGSEA. CDR3 bases: TGCAGCCACGACGATAACTATGGCTACACCTTC. Amino acids: CSHDDNYGYTF.

The V and J genes are TRBV5-1 and TRBJ1-3, with a possible D match to TRBD1 (5 bases). The CDR3 runs 15 residues. Trimming removed 1 base from V and 4 bases from J, with 12 bases in between. Germline assignment: CDR1 SGHRS and CDR2 YFSETQ. The CDR3 nucleotides are TGCGCCAGCAGCTTGCAGGGAGTAGCAGGAAACACCATATATTTT. It translates to CASSLQGVAGNTIYF.

V usage is TRBV6-1 and J usage is TRBJ2-3; no definite D call. Germline assignment: CDR1 MNHNS and CDR2 SASEGT. Trimming pared 5 bases from V and 1 base from J, leaving 13 bases between. CDR3 length equals 15 residues. In nucleotides, the CDR3 is TGTGCCAGCAGTCCGGGCCCCTCGCGCACAGATACGCAGTATTTT. Translated, it gives CASSPGPSRTDTQYF.

The chain combines TRBV13 with TRBJ1-4; D gene unclear. The V gene lost 5 bases and the J gene lost 7 bases, with 17 bases spanning the gap. CDR3 length equals 15 residues. Germline lookup yields CDR1 PRHDT and CDR2 FYEKMQ (reference sequence). DNA for the CDR3: TGTGCCAGCAGCCGACGCTTGGGGTTGGGTGAAAAACTGTTTTTT. Encoded protein: CASSRRLGLGEKLFF.

The V gene is TRBV9, the J gene TRBJ1-2; D remains unclear. CDR1 is SGDLS and CDR2 is YYNGEE in the germline V gene. V lost 0 bases and J lost 2, with 8 bases in between. This CDR3 has 14 amino acids. CDR3 loop: CASSVALDNYGYTF. CDR3 coding DNA: TGTGCCAGCAGCGTAGCTTTAGACAACTATGGCTACACCTTC. Supplemented by reference TRBV9 and TRBJ1-2, the full variable domain reads DSGVTQTPKHLITATGQRVTLRCSPRSGDLSVYWYQQSLDQGLQFLIQYYNGEERAKGNILERFSAQQFPDLHSELNLSSLELGDSALYFCASSVALDNYGYTFGSGTRLTVV.

The J gene is TRBJ1-5, the V gene TRBV2; no definite D call. Germline lookup yields CDR1 SNHLY and CDR2 FYNNEI. The CDR3 covers 13 residues. V was cut by 7 bases and J by 7 bases, with 14 bases left in between. The CDR3: CASTSRLPQPQHF. DNA for the CDR3: TGTGCCAGCACTAGCAGGCTGCCGCAGCCCCAGCATTTT.

The chain is built from TRBV5-1 and TRBJ2-2, with 7 nucleotides matching TRBD2. The CDR3 length is 15 residues. The germline V gene encodes CDR1 SGHRS and CDR2 YFSETQ. V trimming: 3 bases; J trimming: 8 bases; junction bases outside the gene matches: 10. CDR3 DNA sequence: TGCGCCAGCAGCTGGGAACTAGCGAGCCCTGGGGAGCTGTTTTTT. Translated, it gives CASSWELASPGELFF.

This clone came up once. The chain joins TRBV4-2 to TRBJ1-5; D gene uncertain. Trimming took 5 bases from V and 0 from J, leaving 11 bases between them. CDR3 size: 15 residues. The germline CDR1 and CDR2 sequences are LGHNA and YNFKEQ. The CDR3 bases are TGTGCCAGCAGCAAAAACATGAATAGCAATCAGCCCCAGCATTTT. Translating gives CASSKNMNSNQPQHF.

The chain is built from TRBV7-2 and TRBJ1-5; D not certain. Germline V CDR1 and CDR2: SGHTA, FQGNSA. The ends were cut back, 5 bases at V and 3 bases at J, with 8 bases in the middle. CDR3 length: 13 amino acids. CDR3 sequence reads: CASSVSVNQPQHF. The CDR3 bases are TGTGCCAGCAGCGTTTCCGTCAATCAGCCCCAGCATTTT.

V is TRBV27 and J is TRBJ1-1; 7 bases agree with TRBD1. V lost 6 bases, J lost 4 bases, and 5 bases stayed unmatched. Germline CDR1 is MNHEY and CDR2 is SMNVEV (reference sequence). The CDR3 extends over 13 amino acids. The CDR3 here is CASRQGGSTEAFF. The CDR3 coding sequence is TGTGCCAGCAGGCAGGGGGGGAGCACTGAAGCTTTCTTT.

This chain's CDR3 is CASSHRGAGVTGELFF. In DNA form, the CDR3 reads TGCGCCAGCAGCCATCGAGGGGCAGGGGTCACCGGGGAGCTGTTTTTT. The V and J genes are TRBV4-3 and TRBJ2-2; TRBD1 might be the D (6 bases). The CDR3 is 16 amino acids. The V and J ends lost 3 bases and 4 bases respectively, with 15 bases between them. From germline, CDR1 is LGHNA and CDR2 YSLEER.

The chain recombines TRBV4-1 with TRBJ2-7; TRBD2 might be the D (5 bases). The CDR3 totals 14 residues. V shed 4 bases and J shed 6 bases, with 16 bases lying between them. Germline-derived CDR1 and CDR2 are MGHRA and YSYEKL. CDR3: CASSPQGSGVEQYF. The CDR3 DNA follows: TGCGCCAGCAGCCCCCAAGGGAGTGGGGTCGAGCAGTACTTC.

The chain uses TRBV6-6 and TRBJ2-7; TRBD1 matches at 11 bases. Germline-derived CDR1 and CDR2 are MNHNY and SVGAGI (reference sequence). The CDR3 consists of 14 residues. Unmatched junction bases numbered 4, after V lost 2 bases and J lost 7 bases. This chain's CDR3 is CASSYGQGALEQYF. As DNA, the CDR3 is TGTGCCAGCAGTTACGGACAGGGGGCGCTGGAGCAGTACTTC.

This chain uses TRBV7-2 with TRBJ2-7, with 16 bases lining up with TRBD2. Germline V gene sequence: CDR1 SGHTA, CDR2 FQGNSA. The junction had 9 bases not matched to a gene; V was cut back by 7 bases and J by 0 bases. The CDR3 covers 18 residues. DNA for the CDR3: TGTGCCAGCACCGGGACTAGCGGGAGGGCCGTAAGCTCCTACGAGCAGTACTTC. It specifies CASTGTSGRAVSSYEQYF.

V is TRBV7-8 and J is TRBJ2-7, with D perhaps matching TRBD2 (6 bases). V was clipped by 5 bases and J by 2 bases, with 13 bases between them. The CDR3 totals 14 residues. Germline values: CDR1 SGHVS, CDR2 FQNEAQ. As DNA, the CDR3 is TGTGCCAGCAGCGGCCGGGACTGGACCTACGAGCAGTACTTC. This translates into CASSGRDWTYEQYF.

The chain uses TRBV10-2 and TRBJ2-1, with 10 bases aligning to TRBD2. CDR1 and CDR2 (germline): WSHSY, SAAADI. The V gene end was trimmed by 8 bases and the J gene end by 10 bases; junction bases not matched to a gene: 11. The length of the CDR3 is 14 residues. The CDR3 loop reads CASQTSGVNGEQFF. CDR3 in DNA: TGCGCCAGCCAAACTAGCGGGGTGAACGGGGAGCAGTTCTTC.

J is TRBJ1-1 and V is TRBV6-1; a weak D match, TRBD1 (5 bases). The CDR3 has 13 amino acids. V lost 6 bases to trimming and J lost 3 bases, with 11 bases between them. The V gene's germline CDR1 is MNHNS and CDR2 SASEGT. CDR3 sequence: CASRQTGDTEAFF. The CDR3 DNA reads as TGTGCCAGCAGGCAAACAGGCGACACTGAAGCTTTCTTT.

J is TRBJ2-3 and V is TRBV7-9; no firm D call. CDR3 length: 13 amino acids. The V gene lost 6 bases and the J gene lost 5 bases, with 12 bases spanning the gap. Germline assignment: CDR1 SEHNR and CDR2 FQNEAQ (reference sequence). CDR3 in amino acids: CASRDVGLDTQYF. As DNA, the CDR3 is TGTGCCAGCAGAGACGTAGGGTTAGATACGCAGTATTTT.

The chain is built from TRBV7-2 and TRBJ2-7, with 9 bases matching TRBD2. The V segment lost 5 bases and the J segment 2 bases; nucleotides outside the gene matches: 7. Germline CDR1 SGHTA, CDR2 FQGNSA. There are 15 residues in the CDR3. DNA for the CDR3: TGTGCCAGCAGCCAATCGAGCGGGAGGACCTACGAGCAGTACTTC. Its protein product is CASSQSSGRTYEQYF.

CDR3 protein: CASSTGGTGDYEQYF. For the CDR3, the DNA is TGTGCCAGCAGCACCGGGGGGACAGGGGACTACGAGCAGTACTTC. The chain couples TRBV11-2 to TRBJ2-7; TRBD1 matches 10 bases. J lost 3 bases, V lost 5 bases, and 7 bases had no gene match. Germline V gene lookup returns CDR1 SGHAT and CDR2 FQNNGV. This CDR3 is built from 15 residues.

V usage is TRBV7-9 and J usage is TRBJ2-5; D gene unclear. The CDR3 consists of 13 residues. V lost 4 bases, J lost 5 bases, and 11 bases lay in between. The germline CDR1 and CDR2 sequences are SEHNR and FQNEAQ (reference sequence). The CDR3 region has the DNA TGTGCCAGCAGCTCTCCCTTCGGGGAGACCCAGTACTTC. Translation: CASSSPFGETQYF.